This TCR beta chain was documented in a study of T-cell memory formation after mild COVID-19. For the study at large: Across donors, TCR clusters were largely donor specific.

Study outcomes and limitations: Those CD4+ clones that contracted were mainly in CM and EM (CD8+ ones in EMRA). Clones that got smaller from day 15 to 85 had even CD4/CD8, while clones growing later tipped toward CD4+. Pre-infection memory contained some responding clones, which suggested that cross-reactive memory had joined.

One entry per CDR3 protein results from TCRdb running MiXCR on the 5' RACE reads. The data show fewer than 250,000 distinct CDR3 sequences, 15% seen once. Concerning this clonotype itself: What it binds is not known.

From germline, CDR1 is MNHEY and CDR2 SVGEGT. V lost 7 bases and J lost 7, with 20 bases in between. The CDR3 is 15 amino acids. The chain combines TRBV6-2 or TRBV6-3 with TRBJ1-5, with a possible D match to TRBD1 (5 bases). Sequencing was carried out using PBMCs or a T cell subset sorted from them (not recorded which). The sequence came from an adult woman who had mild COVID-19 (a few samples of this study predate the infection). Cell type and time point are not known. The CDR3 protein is CASKPTGREHQPQHF. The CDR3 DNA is TGTGCCAGCAAACCCACGGGCAGGGAGCACCAGCCCCAGCATTTT.